The entry below describes one T cell receptor (beta chain). As yet, its antigen is unknown. Trimming took 5 bases from V and 5 from J, leaving 13 bases between them. CDR1 is SGHNT and CDR2 is YYREEE in the germline V gene (reference sequence). The CDR3 covers 13 residues. The data originate from a study of cytomegalovirus exposure and HLA in healthy donors. Primers for the PCR totalled 60 Vbeta and 13 Jbeta. TCRdb keeps only in-frame clones here, not all; method: immunoSEQ multiplex PCR. The repertoire holds 110,000 or so clones, with approximately 67% as singletons. Study-wide results and caveats: It was 164 TCR beta chains that were listed as cytomegalovirus-associated. A later analysis linked a missense DCLRE1C variant to TCR beta V- and J-gene trimming.

The sequencing sample was made of PBMCs. The rearrangement links TRBV5-4 to TRBJ1-2; D might be TRBD1 (5 bases). The clonotype was recovered from a man younger than 35 in good health and CMV-seropositive. CDR3 region: CASRHSSGYGYTF. DNA for the CDR3: TGTGCCAGCAGACATAGTTCAGGGTATGGCTACACCTTC. The variable domain in full, completed from reference TRBV5-4 and TRBJ1-2, reads ETGVTQSPTHLIKTRGQQVTLRCSSQSGHNTVSWYQQALGQGPQFIFQYYREEENGRGNFPPRFSGLQFPNYSSELNVNALELDDSALYLCASRHSSGYGYTFGSGTRLTVV.